The 2 T cell receptor beta chains below were found in one sample sequenced in a study of OX40 agonist ivuxolimab in advanced cancers. Libraries were prepared by immunoSEQ multiplex PCR; TCRdb keeps only in-frame clonotypes and omits some of them. The table includes roughly 56,000 clones, 70% to 90% detected once. This sample comprised CD4+ or CD8+ T cells sorted from blood, obtained in a trial of the OX40 agonist ivuxolimab. All receptors come from an adult with an advanced solid tumor such as melanoma, head and neck, liver or kidney cancer.

CDR3 region: CTTTGDRRFF. The CDR3 region has the DNA TGCACCACCACCGGAGATAGAAGGTTCTTC. The rearrangement links TRBV1 to TRBJ2-1; the table's D call, TRBD2, has no DNA check behind it. TRBV1 is a documented pseudogene. The CDR3 is 10 amino acids.

The V and J genes are TRBV7-8 and TRBJ1-2; D call uncertain. The CDR3 has 13 residues. Germline V gene sequence: CDR1 SGHVS, CDR2 FQNEAQ. V lost 2 bases to trimming and J lost 6 bases, with 10 bases between them. The CDR3 region is CASSLRRSDGYTF. The CDR3 DNA reads TGTGCCAGCAGCTTACGCAGGTCGGATGGCTACACCTTC.